Listed below are T cell receptor beta chains from one sample, sequenced in a study of blood T cell repertoires in COVID-19. Profiling relied on immunoSEQ multiplex PCR, and the TCRdb table lists in-frame clones only, not all of them. The table shows over 65,000 clones, with roughly 81% occurring only once. Source material: peripheral blood. The receptor set was obtained from a human donor in a cohort sampled during active COVID-19. Each CDR3 is given with its conserved first and last residue. D genes are given only for firm matches. Size tells how often a clone was seen (once, few, many) or the class of an expanded clone, and some rows leave it out.

>TRBV18|TRBJ2-1|NA|TRBD1
CASSPRTGSNEQFF
TGTGCCAGCTCACCCCGGACAGGGAGCAATGAGCAGTTCTTC
>TRBV27|TRBJ1-2|NA|NA
CASSLSQTDFYGYTF
TGTGCCAGCAGTTTATCGCAGACCGACTTCTATGGCTACACCTTC
>TRBV9|TRBJ2-2|NA|NA
CASSPNSPGELFF
TGTGCCAGCAGCCCAAACTCGCCCGGGGAGCTGTTTTTT
>TRBV28|TRBJ2-2|NA|NA
CASSLESFRVTGELFF
TGTGCCAGCAGTTTAGAGTCTTTTCGGGTCACCGGGGAGCTGTTTTTT
>TRBV19|TRBJ1-5|NA|TRBD1
CASIADRGSQPQHF
TGTGCCAGTATCGCGGACAGGGGATCCCAGCCCCAGCATTTT
>TRBV3-1/TRBV3-2|TRBJ2-3|NA|NA
CASSQPGHRFGDTQYF
TGTGCCAGCAGCCAGCCGGGACACCGGTTCGGAGATACGCAGTATTTT
>TRBV6-5|TRBJ1-1|NA|TRBD1
CASSYPGQVGEAFF
TGTGCCAGCAGTTACCCGGGACAGGTCGGGGAAGCTTTCTTT
>TRBV28|TRBJ1-5|NA|TRBD1
CASRGTGGQPQHF
TGTGCCAGCAGAGGGACAGGGGGACAGCCCCAGCATTTT
>TRBV18|TRBJ2-7|NA|NA
CASSPPYSGWDEQYF
TGTGCCAGCTCACCACCTTACTCAGGGTGGGACGAGCAGTACTTC
>TRBV7-2|TRBJ2-7|NA|TRBD2
CASSPFRGSDHEQYF
TGTGCCAGCAGCCCCTTCCGCGGGAGCGACCACGAGCAGTACTTC
>TRBV7-2|TRBJ2-5|few|NA
CASSRGLQETQYF
TGTGCCAGCAGCAGAGGTCTCCAAGAGACCCAGTACTTC
>TRBV18|TRBJ2-1|NA|NA
CASYIGGSYNEQFF
TGTGCCAGCTATATAGGGGGCTCCTACAATGAGCAGTTCTTC
>TRBV4-1|TRBJ1-6|NA|NA
CASSQYDRNSPLHF
TGCGCCAGCAGCCAATATGACAGAAATTCACCCCTCCACTTT
>TRBV15|TRBJ2-2|NA|NA
CAVATRNTGELFF
TGTGCCGTTGCGACTAGGAACACCGGGGAGCTGTTTTTT
>TRBV6-1|TRBJ2-7|once|TRBD2
CASSSGTTQYF
TGTGCCAGCAGTTCGGGGACTACGCAGTACTTC
>TRBV7-8|TRBJ2-2|NA|TRBD2
CASSFTSGRAGGELFF
TGTGCCAGCAGCTTTACTAGCGGGAGGGCTGGCGGGGAGCTGTTTTTT
>TRBV7-3|TRBJ2-1|NA|TRBD2
CASSFGVAGDVEQFF
TGTGCCAGCAGCTTCGGAGTAGCGGGAGATGTTGAGCAGTTCTTC
>TRBV30|TRBJ2-7|NA|TRBD1
CAWGGELDRSYEQYF
TGTGCCTGGGGGGGTGAACTGGACAGGTCCTACGAGCAGTACTTC
>TRBV5-4|TRBJ2-1|NA|NA
CASGQGYNEQFF
TGTGCCAGCGGCCAGGGGTACAATGAGCAGTTCTTC
>TRBV28|TRBJ1-4|NA|TRBD1
CASLDREKLFF
TGTGCCAGCCTGGACAGGGAAAAACTGTTTTTT
>TRBV19|TRBJ1-6|NA|TRBD1
CASSTAGGALHF
TGTGCCAGTAGTACGGCAGGGGGAGCCCTCCACTTT
>TRBV21-1|TRBJ2-7|NA|NA
CASSPRLPTSGHYEQYF
TGTGCCAGCAGCCCCCGCCTGCCGACTAGCGGACACTACGAGCAGTACTTC
>TRBV11-3|TRBJ2-2|NA|NA
CASSSYVRDTGELFF
TGTGCCAGCAGTTCCTATGTCAGGGACACCGGGGAGCTGTTTTTT
>TRBV18|TRBJ1-1|NA|NA
CASSPSGGGDTEAFF
TGTGCCAGCTCACCAAGTGGAGGGGGGGACACTGAAGCTTTCTTT
>TRBV15|TRBJ1-4|NA|TRBD1
CATSRLGGTNEKLFF
TGTGCCACCAGCAGATTAGGGGGCACGAATGAAAAACTGTTTTTT
>TRBV6-1|TRBJ2-3|few|NA
CASSEGAPTDTQYF
TGTGCCAGCAGTGAGGGGGCGCCCACAGATACGCAGTATTTT
>TRBV30|TRBJ1-5|NA|TRBD1
CAWSQTGSFNQPQHF
TGTGCCTGGAGCCAGACAGGGTCCTTCAATCAGCCCCAGCATTTT
>TRBV7-9|TRBJ2-7|NA|NA
CASSTFIQVEQYF
TGTGCCAGCAGCACCTTCATACAGGTCGAGCAGTACTTC
>TRBV9|TRBJ1-2|NA|NA
CASSVEGHATNYGYTF
TGTGCCAGCAGCGTAGAAGGACATGCTACTAACTATGGCTACACCTTC
>TRBV28|TRBJ2-1|NA|TRBD1
CASSLNRGLNNEQFF
TGTGCCAGCAGTTTAAACAGGGGGCTTAACAATGAGCAGTTCTTC
>TRBV5-1|TRBJ2-3|NA|NA
CASSSGQYTDTQYF
TGCGCCAGCAGCTCAGGACAGTACACAGATACGCAGTATTTT
>TRBV7-9|TRBJ2-7|NA|TRBD1
CASSSGQGAGLPSYEQYF
TGTGCCAGCAGCTCGGGACAGGGGGCAGGACTGCCCTCCTACGAGCAGTACTTC
>TRBV7-2|TRBJ2-3|NA|NA
CASSFADTQYF
TGTGCCAGCAGCTTCGCAGATACGCAGTATTTT
>TRBV28|TRBJ2-7|NA|TRBD1
CASSFPTGGKYEQYF
TGTGCCAGCAGTTTCCCGACAGGGGGCAAGTACGAGCAGTACTTC
>TRBV4-2|TRBJ1-2|NA|NA
CASRRERGYTF
TGTGCCAGCCGGCGGGAGCGTGGCTACACCTTC
>TRBV7-6|TRBJ2-5|NA|NA
CASSLGVRGTETQYF
TGTGCCAGCAGCTTAGGTGTCAGGGGAACGGAGACCCAGTACTTC
>TRBV9|TRBJ2-5|NA|NA
CASSVDGSPGETQYF
TGTGCCAGCAGCGTAGACGGGTCCCCGGGGGAGACCCAGTACTTC
>TRBV14|TRBJ2-7|NA|TRBD2
CASSPGLAGFYEQYF
TGTGCCAGCAGCCCTGGACTAGCGGGGTTTTACGAGCAGTACTTC
>TRBV3-1/TRBV3-2|TRBJ2-3|NA|TRBD2
CASSQGGTSSPRGDTQYF
TGTGCCAGCAGCCAAGGGGGGACTAGCAGCCCCAGAGGCGATACGCAGTATTTT
>TRBV28|TRBJ1-3|NA|NA
CATGAGNTIYF
TGTGCGACTGGGGCCGGAAACACCATATATTTT
>TRBV19|TRBJ2-1|NA|TRBD1
CASADRGQGYQVEFF
TGTGCCAGTGCTGATAGGGGACAGGGGTACCAGGTGGAGTTCTTC
>TRBV23-1|TRBJ1-2|NA|NA
CASSQYLYRSGPQGGYTF
TGCGCCAGCAGTCAATATCTATACCGTTCGGGGCCCCAGGGGGGCTACACCTTC
>TRBV15|TRBJ2-4|NA|NA
CATSRDLISPDIQYF
TGTGCCACCAGCAGAGATCTTATTAGCCCTGACATTCAGTACTTC
>TRBV30|TRBJ2-7|NA|NA
CAWSVGGYEQYF
TGTGCCTGGAGTGTTGGGGGGTACGAGCAGTACTTC
>TRBV4-1|TRBJ2-1|NA|TRBD2
CASSQDGTTYNEQFF
TGCGCCAGCAGCCAAGATGGGACTACCTACAATGAGCAGTTCTTC
>TRBV7-2|TRBJ2-7|NA|TRBD2
CASSLGSSGRVYEQYF
TGTGCCAGCAGCTTGGGTTCTAGCGGGAGAGTCTACGAGCAGTACTTC
>TRBV20-1|TRBJ1-1|NA|NA
CSASGGAGSEAFF
TGCAGTGCTAGTGGTGGGGCAGGGTCTGAAGCTTTCTTT
>TRBV7-8|TRBJ1-1|NA|TRBD1
CASSNRDRDTEAFF
TGTGCCAGCAGCAACCGGGACAGGGACACTGAAGCTTTCTTT
>TRBV27|TRBJ2-2|NA|TRBD1
CASSPMTGYYTGELFF
TGTGCCAGCAGCCCAATGACAGGGTATTACACCGGGGAGCTGTTTTTT